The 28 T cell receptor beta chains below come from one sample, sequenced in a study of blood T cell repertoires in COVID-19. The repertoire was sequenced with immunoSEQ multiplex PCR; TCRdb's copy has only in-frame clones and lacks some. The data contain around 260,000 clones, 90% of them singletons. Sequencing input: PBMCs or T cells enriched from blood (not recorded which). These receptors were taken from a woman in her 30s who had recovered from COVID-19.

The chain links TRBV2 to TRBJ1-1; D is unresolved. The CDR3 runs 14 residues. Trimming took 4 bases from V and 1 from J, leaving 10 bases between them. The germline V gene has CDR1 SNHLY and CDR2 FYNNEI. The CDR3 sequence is CASSGVSGNTEAFF. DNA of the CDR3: TGTGCCAGCAGTGGAGTTTCAGGGAACACTGAAGCTTTCTTT.

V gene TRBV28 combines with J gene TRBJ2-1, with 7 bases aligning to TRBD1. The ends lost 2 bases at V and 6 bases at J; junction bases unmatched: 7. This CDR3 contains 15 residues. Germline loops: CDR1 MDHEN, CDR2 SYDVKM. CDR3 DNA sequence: TGTGCCAGCAGTTTACCACAGGGGAATGTCAATGAGCAGTTCTTC. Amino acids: CASSLPQGNVNEQFF.

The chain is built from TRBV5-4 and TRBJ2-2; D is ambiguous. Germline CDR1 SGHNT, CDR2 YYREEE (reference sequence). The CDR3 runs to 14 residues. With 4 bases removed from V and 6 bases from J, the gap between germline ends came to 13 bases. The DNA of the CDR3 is TGTGCCAGCAGCCGGCGGCAAGAACCCGGGGAGCTGTTTTTT. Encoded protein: CASSRRQEPGELFF. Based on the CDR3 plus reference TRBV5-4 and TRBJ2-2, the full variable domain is ETGVTQSPTHLIKTRGQQVTLRCSSQSGHNTVSWYQQALGQGPQFIFQYYREEENGRGNFPPRFSGLQFPNYSSELNVNALELDDSALYLCASSRRQEPGELFFGEGSRLTVL.

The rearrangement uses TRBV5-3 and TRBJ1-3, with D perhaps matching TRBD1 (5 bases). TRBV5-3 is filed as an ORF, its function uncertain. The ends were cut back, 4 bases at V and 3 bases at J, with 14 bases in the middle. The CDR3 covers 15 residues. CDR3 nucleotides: TGTGCCAGAAGCGTCTTGGCAGGGATTGGAAACACCATATATTTT. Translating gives CARSVLAGIGNTIYF.

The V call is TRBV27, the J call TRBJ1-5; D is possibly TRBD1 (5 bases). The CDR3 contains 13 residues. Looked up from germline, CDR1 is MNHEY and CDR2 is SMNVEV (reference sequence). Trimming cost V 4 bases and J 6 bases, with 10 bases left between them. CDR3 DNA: TGTGCCAGCAGTTCGTCGGGGGGTCAGCCCCAGCATTTT. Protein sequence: CASSSSGGQPQHF.

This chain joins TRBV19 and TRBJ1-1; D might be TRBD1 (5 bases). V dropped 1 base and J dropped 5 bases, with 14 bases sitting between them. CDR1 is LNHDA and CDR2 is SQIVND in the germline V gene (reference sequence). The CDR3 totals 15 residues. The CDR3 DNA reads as TGTGCCAGTAGTATAGGGCAGGGAATGGGAACTGAAGCTTTCTTT. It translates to CASSIGQGMGTEAFF.

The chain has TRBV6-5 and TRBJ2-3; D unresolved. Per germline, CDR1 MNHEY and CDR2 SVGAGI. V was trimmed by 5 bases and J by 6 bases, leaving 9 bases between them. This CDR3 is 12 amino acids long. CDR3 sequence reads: CASSPTADTQYF. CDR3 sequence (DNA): TGTGCCAGCAGTCCCACTGCGGATACGCAGTATTTT.

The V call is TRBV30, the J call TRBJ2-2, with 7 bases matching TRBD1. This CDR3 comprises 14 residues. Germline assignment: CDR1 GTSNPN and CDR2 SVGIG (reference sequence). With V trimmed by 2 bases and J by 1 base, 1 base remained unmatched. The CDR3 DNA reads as TGTGCCTGGAGTTACAGGGGGAACACCGGGGAGCTGTTTTTT. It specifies CAWSYRGNTGELFF.

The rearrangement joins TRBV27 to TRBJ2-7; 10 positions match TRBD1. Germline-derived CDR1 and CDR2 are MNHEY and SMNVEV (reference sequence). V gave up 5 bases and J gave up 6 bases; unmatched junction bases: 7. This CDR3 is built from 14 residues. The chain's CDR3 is CASSTPGQGSEQYF. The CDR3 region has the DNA TGTGCCAGCAGTACACCGGGACAGGGGAGCGAGCAGTACTTC.

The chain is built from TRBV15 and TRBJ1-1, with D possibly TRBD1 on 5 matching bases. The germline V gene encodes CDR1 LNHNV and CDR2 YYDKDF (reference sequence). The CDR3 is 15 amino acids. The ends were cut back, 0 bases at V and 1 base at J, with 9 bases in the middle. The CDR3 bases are TGTGCCACCAGCAGAGATGGGGCAGGGAACACTGAAGCTTTCTTT. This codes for CATSRDGAGNTEAFF.

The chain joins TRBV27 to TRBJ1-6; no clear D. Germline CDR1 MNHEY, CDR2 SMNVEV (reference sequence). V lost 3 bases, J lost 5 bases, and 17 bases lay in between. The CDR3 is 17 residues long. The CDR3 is CASSLLTGGLHNSPLHF. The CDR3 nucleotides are TGTGCCAGCAGTTTGCTCACGGGAGGGTTGCATAATTCACCCCTCCACTTT.

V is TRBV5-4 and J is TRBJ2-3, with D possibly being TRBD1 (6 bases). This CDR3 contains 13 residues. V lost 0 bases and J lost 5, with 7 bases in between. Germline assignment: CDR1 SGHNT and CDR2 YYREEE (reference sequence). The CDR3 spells CASSLVGGDTQYF. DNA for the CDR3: TGTGCCAGCAGCTTGGTAGGGGGAGATACGCAGTATTTT.

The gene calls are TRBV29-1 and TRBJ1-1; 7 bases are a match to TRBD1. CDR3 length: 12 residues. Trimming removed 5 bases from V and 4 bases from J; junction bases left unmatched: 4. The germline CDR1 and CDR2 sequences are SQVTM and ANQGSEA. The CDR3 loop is CSVKTGLTEAFF. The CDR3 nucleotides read TGCAGCGTTAAGACAGGGCTCACTGAAGCTTTCTTT. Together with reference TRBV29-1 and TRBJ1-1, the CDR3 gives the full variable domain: SAVISQKPSRDICQRGTSLTIQCQVDSQVTMMFWYRQQPGQSLTLIATANQGSEATYESGFVIDKFPISRPNLTFSTLTVSNMSPEDSSIYLCSVKTGLTEAFFGQGTRLTVV.

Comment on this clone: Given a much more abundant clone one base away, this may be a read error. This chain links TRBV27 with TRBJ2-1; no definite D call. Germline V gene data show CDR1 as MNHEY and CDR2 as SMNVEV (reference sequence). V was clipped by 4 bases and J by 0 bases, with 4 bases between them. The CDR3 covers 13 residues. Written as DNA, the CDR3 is TGTGCCAGCAGTTCCAGCTCCTACAATGAGCAGTTCTTC. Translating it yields CASSSSSYNEQFF.

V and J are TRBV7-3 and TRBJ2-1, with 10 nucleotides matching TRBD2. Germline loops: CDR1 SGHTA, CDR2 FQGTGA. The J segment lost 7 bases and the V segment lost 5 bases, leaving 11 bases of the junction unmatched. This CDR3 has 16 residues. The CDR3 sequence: CASSAKWTSGTNEQFF. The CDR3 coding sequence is TGTGCCAGCAGCGCCAAGTGGACTAGCGGTACTAATGAGCAGTTCTTC.

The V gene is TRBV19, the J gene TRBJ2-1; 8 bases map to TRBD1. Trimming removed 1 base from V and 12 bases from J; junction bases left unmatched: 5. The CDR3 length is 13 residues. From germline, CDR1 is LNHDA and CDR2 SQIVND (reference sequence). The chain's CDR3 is CASSIGQGNGQFF. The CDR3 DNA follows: TGTGCCAGTAGTATAGGACAGGGGAACGGGCAGTTCTTC.

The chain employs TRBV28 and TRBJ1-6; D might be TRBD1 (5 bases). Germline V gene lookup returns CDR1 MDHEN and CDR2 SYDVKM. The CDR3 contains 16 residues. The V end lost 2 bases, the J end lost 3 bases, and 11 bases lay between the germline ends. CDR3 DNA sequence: TGTGCCAGCAGTTTAGGGGGACTGAACTATAATTCACCCCTCCACTTT. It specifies CASSLGGLNYNSPLHF.

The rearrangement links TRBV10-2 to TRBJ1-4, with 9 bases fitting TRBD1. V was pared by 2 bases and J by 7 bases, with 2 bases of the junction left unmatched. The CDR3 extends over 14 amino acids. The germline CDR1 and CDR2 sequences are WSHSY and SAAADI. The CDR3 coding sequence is TGCGCCAGCAGTGAGCCGGGACAGGGTGAAAAACTGTTTTTT. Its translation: CASSEPGQGEKLFF.

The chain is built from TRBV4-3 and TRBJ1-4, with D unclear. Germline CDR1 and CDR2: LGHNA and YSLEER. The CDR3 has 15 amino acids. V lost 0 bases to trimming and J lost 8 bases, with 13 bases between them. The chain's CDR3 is CASSQDRRSREKLFF. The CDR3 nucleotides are TGCGCCAGCAGCCAAGATAGGAGATCACGAGAAAAACTGTTTTTT.

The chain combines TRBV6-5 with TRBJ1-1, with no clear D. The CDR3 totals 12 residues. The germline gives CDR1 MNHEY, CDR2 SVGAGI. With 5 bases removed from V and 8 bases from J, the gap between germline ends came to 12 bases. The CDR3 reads CASSPYAGEAFF. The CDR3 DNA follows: TGTGCCAGCAGTCCCTACGCAGGAGAAGCTTTCTTT.

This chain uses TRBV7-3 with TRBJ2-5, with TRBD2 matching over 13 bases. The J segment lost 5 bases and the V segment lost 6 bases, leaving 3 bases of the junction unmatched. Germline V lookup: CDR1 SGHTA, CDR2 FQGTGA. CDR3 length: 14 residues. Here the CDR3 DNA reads TGTGCCAGCAGTGGACTAGCGGGAGAGGAGACCCAGTACTTC. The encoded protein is CASSGLAGEETQYF.

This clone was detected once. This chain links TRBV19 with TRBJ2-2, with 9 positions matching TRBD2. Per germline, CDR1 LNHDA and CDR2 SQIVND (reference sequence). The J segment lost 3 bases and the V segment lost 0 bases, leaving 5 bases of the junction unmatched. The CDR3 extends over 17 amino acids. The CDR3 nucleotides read TGTGCCAGTAGTATAGATGTGACTAGCGGATACACCGGGGAGCTGTTTTTT. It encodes CASSIDVTSGYTGELFF.

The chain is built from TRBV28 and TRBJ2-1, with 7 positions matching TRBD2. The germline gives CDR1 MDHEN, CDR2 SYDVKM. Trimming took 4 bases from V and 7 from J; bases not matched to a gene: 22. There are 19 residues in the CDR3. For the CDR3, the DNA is TGTGCCAGCAGTTCTCACCTTCCCTTGGGGAGGGTGGTAGTAAATGAGCAGTTCTTC. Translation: CASSSHLPLGRVVVNEQFF.

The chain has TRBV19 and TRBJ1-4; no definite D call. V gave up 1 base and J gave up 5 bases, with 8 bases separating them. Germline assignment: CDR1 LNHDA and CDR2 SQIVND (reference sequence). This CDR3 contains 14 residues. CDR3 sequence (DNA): TGTGCCAGTAGTATAGCCGGAGGGAATGAAAAACTGTTTTTT. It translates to CASSIAGGNEKLFF.

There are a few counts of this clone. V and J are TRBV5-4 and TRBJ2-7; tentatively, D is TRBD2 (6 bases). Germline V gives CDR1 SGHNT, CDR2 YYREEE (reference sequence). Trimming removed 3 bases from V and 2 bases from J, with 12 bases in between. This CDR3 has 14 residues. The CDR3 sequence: CASSSRAGTYEQYF. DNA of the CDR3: TGTGCCAGCAGCTCGAGGGCGGGAACCTACGAGCAGTACTTC.

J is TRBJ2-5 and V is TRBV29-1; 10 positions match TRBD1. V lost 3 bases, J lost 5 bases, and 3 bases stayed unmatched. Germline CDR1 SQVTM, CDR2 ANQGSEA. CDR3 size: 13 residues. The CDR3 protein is CSVERTGGETQYF. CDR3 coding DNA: TGCAGCGTTGAGCGGACAGGGGGGGAGACCCAGTACTTC.

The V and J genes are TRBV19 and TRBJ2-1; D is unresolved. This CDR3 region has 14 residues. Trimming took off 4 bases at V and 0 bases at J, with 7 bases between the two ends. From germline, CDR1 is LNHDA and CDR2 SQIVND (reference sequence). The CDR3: CASSNLVSYNEQFF. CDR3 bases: TGTGCCAGTAGTAACCTAGTCTCCTACAATGAGCAGTTCTTC. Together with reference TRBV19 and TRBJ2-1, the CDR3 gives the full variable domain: DGGITQSPKYLFRKEGQNVTLSCEQNLNHDAMYWYRQDPGQGLRLIYYSQIVNDFQKGDIAEGYSVSREKKESFPLTVTSAQKNPTAFYLCASSNLVSYNEQFFGPGTRLTVL.

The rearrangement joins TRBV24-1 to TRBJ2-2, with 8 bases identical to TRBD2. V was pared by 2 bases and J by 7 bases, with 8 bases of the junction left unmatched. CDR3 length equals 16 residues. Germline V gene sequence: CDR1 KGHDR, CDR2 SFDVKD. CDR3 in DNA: TGTGCCACCAGTGATTGGGCGGGGGGCGCCGGCGGGGAGCTGTTTTTT. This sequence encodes CATSDWAGGAGGELFF.